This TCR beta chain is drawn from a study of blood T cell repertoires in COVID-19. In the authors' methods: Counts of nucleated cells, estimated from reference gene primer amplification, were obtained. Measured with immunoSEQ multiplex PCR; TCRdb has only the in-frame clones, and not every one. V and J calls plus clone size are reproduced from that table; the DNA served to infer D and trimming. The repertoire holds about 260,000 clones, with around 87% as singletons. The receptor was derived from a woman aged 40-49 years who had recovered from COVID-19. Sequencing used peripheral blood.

CDR3 sequence (DNA): TGTGCCAGTGGAGTGCCTAGCACAGATACGCAGTATTTT. As protein: CASGVPSTDTQYF. The rearrangement uses TRBV2 and TRBJ2-3; D remains unclear. V was shortened by 9 bases and J by 0 bases, with 10 bases between the two germline ends. CDR3 length equals 13 residues. Per germline, CDR1 SNHLY and CDR2 FYNNEI.